The 10 T cell receptor beta chains below all came from one sample that was sequenced in a study of vaccination effects on CD4 cells after COVID-19. The ViraFEST assay expanded antigen-specific CD4+ T cells with viral peptide pools before sequencing. The culture ran for 10 days before CD4+ T cells were isolated. Having tested negative for nucleocapsid antibodies, the vaccine recipients showed no prior SARS-CoV-2 infection. The table came from immunoSEQ multiplex PCR; TCRdb's copy has only in-frame clones and leaves some out. The sample carries around 63,000 clones, over 70% recorded once. These TCRs are of unknown antigen specificity. Sequenced here: CD4+ T cells from PBMCs cultured with HCoV-OC43 spike peptides, sampled before COVID-19 vaccination. Subset specified: HCoV-OC43 spike overlapping peptide pool stimulation. The receptors stem from a human donor who received a COVID-19 vaccine.

The chain joins TRBV18 to TRBJ2-7; D may be TRBD1 (7 bases). Trimming removed 2 bases from V and 6 bases from J, with 20 bases in between. The CDR3 contains 16 residues. Looked up from germline, CDR1 is KGHSH and CDR2 is LQKENI. CDR3 coding DNA: TGTGCCAGCTCACCAGGGCAGGGGGGCTTTATCCGCGAGCAGTACGTC. Translated, it gives CASSPGQGGFIREQYV.

The rearrangement joins TRBV19 to TRBJ1-4; 10 positions match TRBD1. The germline V gene has CDR1 LNHDA and CDR2 SQIVND (reference sequence). V gave up 5 bases and J gave up 6 bases; unmatched junction bases: 18. This CDR3 comprises 19 residues. The CDR3 spells CASSRRGGIRDRGDEKLFF. The CDR3 DNA reads as TGTGCCAGTAGTCGACGGGGGGGGATCCGGGACAGGGGTGATGAAAAACTGTTTTTT.

V usage is TRBV19 and J usage is TRBJ2-1; tentative D call: TRBD1 (6 bases). The CDR3 is 15 residues long. Germline V CDR1 and CDR2: LNHDA, SQIVND (reference sequence). V was shortened by 3 bases and J by 6 bases, with 15 bases between the two germline ends. The CDR3 sequence is CASSMWENRVNEQFF. For the CDR3, the DNA is TGTGCCAGTAGTATGTGGGAGAACAGGGTCAATGAGCAGTTCTTC.

This clone was picked up a small number of times. The chain couples TRBV19 to TRBJ1-2; 9 bases match TRBD1. Germline assignment: CDR1 LNHDA and CDR2 SQIVND (reference sequence). The V gene end was trimmed by 6 bases and the J gene end by 7 bases; junction bases not matched to a gene: 9. The CDR3 totals 14 residues. In nucleotides, the CDR3 is TGTGCCAGTAGCTCGGACAGGGGAACGGGTGGCTACACCTTC. Translating gives CASSSDRGTGGYTF.

This chain connects TRBV5-1 to TRBJ2-3; no clear D. The CDR3 length is 12 residues. The germline gives CDR1 SGHRS, CDR2 YFSETQ. V was trimmed by 4 bases and J by 2 bases, leaving 5 bases between them. The CDR3 DNA follows: TGCGCCAGCAGCAAGAACACAGATACGCAGTATTTT. This translates into CASSKNTDTQYF.

The chain combines TRBV5-8 with TRBJ1-1; 7 positions match TRBD1. The junction had 18 bases not matched to a gene; V was cut back by 7 bases and J by 0 bases. CDR3 length equals 18 residues. The germline gives CDR1 SGHTS, CDR2 YDEGEE. The CDR3 spells CASPRLGQRHDMNTEAFF. For the CDR3, the DNA is TGTGCCAGCCCTCGACTGGGACAGCGACATGACATGAACACTGAAGCTTTCTTT. The complete variable domain, with remaining parts taken from reference TRBV5-8 and TRBJ1-1, reads EAGVTQSPTHLIKTRGQQATLRCSPISGHTSVYWYQQALGLGLQFLLWYDEGEERNRGNFPPRFSGRQFPNYSSELNVNALELEDSALYLCASPRLGQRHDMNTEAFFGQGTRLTVV.

CDR3 coding DNA: TGTGCCAGCAGCCCATGGGGGGCGGCTTTCTTT. This codes for CASSPWGAAFF. V is TRBV11-1 and J is TRBJ1-1, with a possible D match to TRBD1 (6 bases). The CDR3 has 11 amino acids. Germline V CDR1 and CDR2: SGHAT, FQDESV (reference sequence). The germline V and J ends were trimmed by 5 bases and 11 bases, with 12 bases remaining between them.

V gene TRBV5-5 combines with J gene TRBJ2-7; D is tentatively TRBD1 or TRBD2 (5 bases each). The V and J ends lost 4 bases and 5 bases respectively, with 13 bases between them. CDR1 and CDR2 (germline): SGHKS, YYEKEE (reference sequence). This CDR3 comprises 13 residues. This chain's CDR3 is CASSRRWDDEQYV. The CDR3 nucleotides read TGTGCCAGCAGCCGACGATGGGACGACGAGCAGTACGTC.

The chain uses TRBV5-1 and TRBJ1-4, with D unclear. CDR1 and CDR2 from the germline V gene are SGHRS and YFSETQ. V lost 5 bases, J lost 3 bases, and 11 bases lay in between. This CDR3 contains 14 residues. CDR3 sequence: CASSHSVANEKLFF. CDR3 coding DNA: TGCGCCAGCAGTCATTCGGTAGCTAATGAAAAACTGTTTTTT.

V gene TRBV19 combines with J gene TRBJ2-5, with TRBD1 identical over 7 bases. The CDR3 sequence is 14 residues long. In germline, CDR1 is LNHDA, CDR2 SQIVND (reference sequence). The V and J ends lost 7 bases and 4 bases, in that order; junction bases with no gene match: 9. CDR3 protein: CASTNDRAGETQYF. In nucleotides, the CDR3 is TGTGCCAGTACAAACGACAGGGCCGGAGAGACCCAGTACTTC.